This entry lists 23 T cell receptor beta chains sequenced from one sample in a study of blood T cell repertoires in COVID-19. TCRdb's table, derived via immunoSEQ multiplex PCR, lists solely in-frame clones and lacks some. The data hold some 200,000 clones, with more than 70% observed a single time. What was sequenced was peripheral blood. All receptors derive from a man aged 40-50 years with active or convalescent COVID-19.

In its sample, this clone was seen once. The V and J genes are TRBV27 and TRBJ1-6; TRBD1 agrees at 9 bases. Germline V gene sequence: CDR1 MNHEY, CDR2 SMNVEV (reference sequence). J lost 0 bases, V lost 5 bases, and 5 bases had no gene match. The CDR3 loop spans 17 amino acids. Here the CDR3 reads CASSPGQGSSYNSPLHF. As DNA, the CDR3 is TGTGCCAGCAGTCCAGGACAGGGGAGCTCCTATAATTCACCCCTCCACTTT.

The CDR3 reads CASSQGAGKGGYTF. CDR3 bases: TGTGCCAGCAGCCAAGGGGCAGGGAAAGGCGGCTACACCTTC. The genes are TRBV3-1 (or the pseudogene TRBV3-2) and TRBJ1-2; perhaps TRBD1 as D (5 bases). Trimming took 1 base from V and 8 from J, leaving 14 bases between them. The germline gives CDR1 LGHDT, CDR2 YNNKEL (reference sequence). There are 14 residues in the CDR3.

The rearrangement links TRBV19 to TRBJ2-1; D might be TRBD1 (7 bases). The CDR3 is 15 residues long. Trimming shortened V by 9 bases and J by 4 bases, and 19 bases separated the two germline ends. Germline CDR1 LNHDA, CDR2 SQIVND (reference sequence). The CDR3 DNA sequence: TGTGCCAGCCAGTTGGGGGGACAGATTTACAATGAGCAGTTCTTC. The encoded protein is CASQLGGQIYNEQFF.

The CDR3 here is CASSWLGQGAVTYGYTF. The CDR3 DNA sequence: TGTGCCAGCAGCTGGTTAGGACAGGGGGCAGTCACCTATGGCTACACCTTC. The gene calls are TRBV5-6 and TRBJ1-2; 11 bases line up with TRBD1. Germline CDR1 reads SGHDT; CDR2 reads YYEEEE. CDR3 length equals 17 residues. V lost 3 bases and J lost 4; bases outside the gene matches: 11.

Written as DNA, the CDR3 is TGCGCCAGCAGCCAAGGCACCAGTAACACCGGGGAGCTGTTTTTT. Its translation is CASSQGTSNTGELFF. V is TRBV4-3 and J is TRBJ2-2; D uncertain. Germline values: CDR1 LGHNA, CDR2 YSLEER. Trimming took 1 base from V and 2 from J, leaving 8 bases between them. This CDR3 has 15 amino acids.

This chain joins TRBV11-2 and TRBJ1-1, with 10 bases matching TRBD1. The CDR3 totals 16 residues. Germline V lookup: CDR1 SGHAT, CDR2 FQNNGV. The V gene end was trimmed by 4 bases and the J gene end by 1 base; junction bases not matched to a gene: 6. CDR3 residues: CASSSPGQGPNTEAFF. CDR3 coding DNA: TGTGCCAGCAGCTCCCCGGGACAGGGGCCGAACACTGAAGCTTTCTTT. The full variable domain, completed using reference TRBV11-2 and TRBJ1-1, is EAGVAQSPRYKIIEKRQSVAFWCNPISGHATLYWYQQILGQGPKLLIQFQNNGVVDDSQLPKDRFSAERLKGVDSTLKIQPAKLEDSAVYLCASSSPGQGPNTEAFFGQGTRLTVV.

Only a few counts were recorded for this clone. This chain uses TRBV28 with TRBJ2-1; 10 nucleotides match TRBD2. The CDR3 loop spans 14 amino acids. Losses at the gene ends were 6 bases for V and 9 bases for J; bases not matched to a gene: 8. CDR1 MDHEN and CDR2 SYDVKM come from the germline V gene. The CDR3: CASRVAGGGGEQFF. The CDR3 region has the DNA TGTGCCAGCAGGGTAGCGGGGGGCGGCGGTGAGCAGTTCTTC.

The chain recombines TRBV9 with TRBJ2-1; TRBD2 matches 8 bases. Germline values: CDR1 SGDLS, CDR2 YYNGEE. Trimming at V came to 3 bases and at J to 14 bases, leaving 7 bases not matched to a gene. The CDR3 spans 12 residues. The CDR3 nucleotides read TGTGCCAGCAGCGGCTCGGGAGGGGTGGAGTTCTTC. Amino acid sequence: CASSGSGGVEFF. Combining the CDR3 with reference TRBV9 and TRBJ2-1 gives the whole variable domain DSGVTQTPKHLITATGQRVTLRCSPRSGDLSVYWYQQSLDQGLQFLIQYYNGEERAKGNILERFSAQQFPDLHSELNLSSLELGDSALYFCASSGSGGVEFFGPGTRLTVL.

This clone was counted a single time. The chain has TRBV2 and TRBJ1-1; no definite D call. CDR1 and CDR2 from the germline V gene are SNHLY and FYNNEI. The CDR3 has 15 amino acids. Trimming cost V 7 bases and J 0 bases, with 15 bases left between them. In DNA, the CDR3 is TGTGCCAGCACCAGAGGGCCGGGCATGAACACTGAAGCTTTCTTT. Its translation is CASTRGPGMNTEAFF. Variable domain in full (rest from reference TRBV2 and TRBJ1-1): EPEVTQTPSHQVTQMGQEVILRCVPISNHLYFYWYRQILGQKVEFLVSFYNNEISEKSEIFDDQFSVERPDGSNFTLKIRSTKLEDSAMYFCASTRGPGMNTEAFFGQGTRLTVV.

The gene calls are TRBV7-9 and TRBJ2-7; TRBD1 might be the D (6 bases). Trimming pared 4 bases from V and 2 bases from J, leaving 9 bases between. Germline V gene sequence: CDR1 SEHNR, CDR2 FQNEAQ (reference sequence). The CDR3 runs to 13 residues. CDR3 sequence: CASSSGETYEQYF. CDR3 DNA: TGTGCCAGCAGCTCAGGGGAAACCTACGAGCAGTACTTC. The full variable domain, with the rest looked up from reference TRBV7-9 and TRBJ2-7, is DTGVSQNPRHKITKRGQNVTFRCDPISEHNRLYWYRQTLGQGPEFLTYFQNEAQLEKSRLLSDRFSAERPKGSFSTLEIQRTEQGDSAMYLCASSSGETYEQYFGPGTRLTVT.

V usage is TRBV30 and J usage is TRBJ1-5; 10 bases map to TRBD1. Germline V lookup: CDR1 GTSNPN, CDR2 SVGIG (reference sequence). Trimming at V came to 0 bases and at J to 7 bases, leaving 3 bases not matched to a gene. The CDR3 spans 14 residues. The CDR3 region is CAWSVRTGGQPQHF. As DNA, the CDR3 is TGTGCCTGGAGTGTAAGGACAGGGGGACAGCCCCAGCATTTT.

The rearrangement links TRBV10-2 to TRBJ1-1; possibly TRBD1 for D (5 bases). The CDR3 has 14 amino acids. The V and J ends lost 2 bases and 8 bases respectively, with 15 bases between them. Germline V gene data show CDR1 as WSHSY and CDR2 as SAAADI. This CDR3 reads CASSELSGYSEAFF. The DNA for the CDR3 is TGCGCCAGCAGTGAGCTCTCAGGGTACTCCGAAGCTTTCTTT.

This chain connects TRBV29-1 to TRBJ1-2; D is possibly TRBD1 (5 bases). The CDR3 consists of 14 residues. The V end lost 4 bases, the J end lost 4 bases, and 16 bases lay between the germline ends. The V gene's germline CDR1 is SQVTM and CDR2 ANQGSEA. The CDR3 protein is CSVVVGDRRYGYTF. The DNA for the CDR3 is TGCAGCGTTGTGGTAGGGGATCGACGCTATGGCTACACCTTC.

The V gene is TRBV5-1, the J gene TRBJ1-6; D perhaps matches TRBD1 (6 bases). The V end lost 3 bases, the J end lost 5 bases, and 21 bases lay between the germline ends. The CDR3 consists of 18 residues. Germline values: CDR1 SGHRS, CDR2 YFSETQ. CDR3 sequence: CASSSRLTGDRDNSPLHF. The CDR3 nucleotides are TGCGCCAGCAGCTCCCGTCTGACAGGCGACCGTGATAATTCACCCCTCCACTTT.

V is TRBV3-1 (or the pseudogene TRBV3-2) and J is TRBJ1-6, with TRBD1 matching 7 bases. CDR1 LGHDT and CDR2 YNNKEL come from the germline V gene (reference sequence). This CDR3 region has 14 residues. The J segment lost 7 bases and the V segment lost 4 bases, leaving 4 bases of the junction unmatched. The CDR3 coding sequence is TGTGCCAGCAGCCTTACAGGGGCCAATTCACCCCTCCACTTT. Translated, it gives CASSLTGANSPLHF.

This sequence joins TRBV27 and TRBJ2-3; 8 positions agree with TRBD2. This CDR3 has 15 residues. Germline loops: CDR1 MNHEY, CDR2 SMNVEV (reference sequence). After removal of 3 bases from V and 4 bases from J, the junction contained 6 bases not matched to a gene. The CDR3 bases are TGTGCCAGCAGTTTCACGGGGGGGCGGTCAGATACGCAGTATTTT. Residues: CASSFTGGRSDTQYF.

On this clone: Other DNA sequences of this sample code for an identical CDR3. In DNA form, the CDR3 reads TGTGCCAGCAGTTATACTAACACTGAAGCTTTCTTT. Its translation: CASSYTNTEAFF. The chain has TRBV6-2 or TRBV6-3 and TRBJ1-1; D is undetermined. The CDR3 sequence is 12 residues long. CDR1 MNHEY and CDR2 SVGEGT come from the germline V gene. Trimming left V 3 bases short and J 2 bases short, with 4 bases between.

CDR3 sequence (DNA): TGTGCCAGCAGTGACTCGGGAGAGACTGAAGCTTTCTTT. As protein: CASSDSGETEAFF. This rearrangement joins TRBV6-4 to TRBJ1-1; no clear D. Trimming shortened V by 0 bases and J by 5 bases, and 7 bases separated the two germline ends. Germline V gene lookup returns CDR1 MRHNA and CDR2 SNTAGT. The CDR3 contains 13 residues.

This chain connects TRBV28 to TRBJ1-3, with no clear D. The CDR3 consists of 15 residues. The germline V gene encodes CDR1 MDHEN and CDR2 SYDVKM. The V and J ends lost 4 bases and 3 bases respectively, with 13 bases between them. CDR3 region: CASSSGGVGGNTIYF. The CDR3 DNA reads TGTGCCAGCAGTTCCGGAGGCGTCGGTGGAAACACCATATATTTT.

The rearrangement links TRBV9 to TRBJ1-1; no clear D. V was clipped by 2 bases and J by 5 bases, with 10 bases between them. Germline V gene data show CDR1 as SGDLS and CDR2 as YYNGEE. This CDR3 region has 13 residues. The CDR3 loop reads CASSVTTDTEAFF. The DNA for the CDR3 is TGTGCCAGCAGCGTGACGACTGATACTGAAGCTTTCTTT. The whole variable domain, remainder taken from reference TRBV9 and TRBJ1-1, is DSGVTQTPKHLITATGQRVTLRCSPRSGDLSVYWYQQSLDQGLQFLIQYYNGEERAKGNILERFSAQQFPDLHSELNLSSLELGDSALYFCASSVTTDTEAFFGQGTRLTVV.

V is TRBV5-4 and J is TRBJ1-4; D may be TRBD1 (6 bases). The V end lost 4 bases, the J end lost 7 bases, and 20 bases lay between the germline ends. The CDR3 loop spans 16 amino acids. The V gene's germline CDR1 is SGHNT and CDR2 YYREEE (reference sequence). The CDR3 spells CASSEGTPTELEKLFF. For the CDR3, the DNA is TGTGCCAGCAGCGAGGGGACACCAACGGAGCTTGAAAAACTGTTTTTT.

The gene calls are TRBV29-1 and TRBJ2-2, with D possibly being TRBD1 (5 bases). The CDR3 covers 13 residues. CDR1 is SQVTM, CDR2 ANQGSEA, per germline. V lost 2 bases and J lost 1, with 5 bases in between. The CDR3 loop is CSVEQGNTGELFF. CDR3 in DNA: TGCAGCGTTGAACAGGGGAACACCGGGGAGCTGTTTTTT.

The chain employs TRBV5-1 and TRBJ2-3; TRBD1 matches at 9 bases. CDR3 length: 16 residues. CDR1 is SGHRS, CDR2 YFSETQ, per germline. J lost 3 bases, V lost 3 bases, and 8 bases had no gene match. The CDR3 DNA sequence: TGCGCCAGCAGCTCCAGTCCCGGGACAGGGACAGATACGCAGTATTTT. Translated, it gives CASSSSPGTGTDTQYF. Complete variable domain (other parts from reference TRBV5-1 and TRBJ2-3): KAGVTQTPRYLIKTRGQQVTLSCSPISGHRSVSWYQQTPGQGLQFLFEYFSETQRNKGNFPGRFSGRQFSNSRSEMNVSTLELGDSALYLCASSSSPGTGTDTQYFGPGTRLTVL.